This T cell receptor beta chain was captured by sequencing in a study of shared clonotypes between healthy human individuals. The wider study: The study used three CD4 naive, three CD4 memory, two CD8 naive and one CD8 memory plate per donor. General study results and limits: Sampling involved blood alone; tissue repertoires likely differ.

The input for sorted-subset replicate PCRs was about 0.2 ug DNA, 25,000 to 30,000 T cell genomes. Produced via immunoSEQ multiplex PCR; TCRdb's table is partial and in-frame only. The sample lists 2 million to 2.5 million clones; roughly 93% were seen once. CDR1 and CDR2 from the germline V gene are GTSNPN and SVGIG (reference sequence). The CDR3 has 13 amino acids. The V end was cut by 0 bases, the J end by 2 bases, with 5 bases between. The investigators split CD4+ cells into a CD45RA+ naive subset and a CD45RA-negative memory subset. As regards this clone: The antigen remains undetermined. The same CDR3 arises from other DNA sequences in this sample as well.

This clonotype was sampled from a man aged 18-30 years in good health. Some clones in this sample may be carry-over from other donors' samples. This chain joins TRBV30 and TRBJ1-5; D gene uncertain. The sample comprised naive CD4+ T cells from PBMCs. Subset given: CD45RA+ positively selected. CDR3 in amino acids: CAWSVRGNQPQHF. The CDR3 coding sequence is TGTGCCTGGAGTGTACGTGGCAATCAGCCCCAGCATTTT.